Listed below are T cell receptor beta chains from one sample, sequenced in a study of HIV-infected patients and healthy controls. TCRdb called the 5' RACE reads again in MiXCR, with one record for every CDR3 protein. The sample includes 12,000 to 15,000 distinct CDR3 sequences, 9.9% of them seen just once. Sequencing input: blood. The origin of the receptors is an adult in good health. CDR3s include the opening cysteine and the closing phenylalanine or tryptophan. Fields, in order: clone size, V gene, D gene, J gene, CDR3 protein, CDR3 DNA. A D gene is named only where the DNA matches it firmly. Only some rows state a clone size, as once, few, many or a class for expanded clones.

clone size: NA
V gene: TRBV7-2
D gene: TRBD2
J gene: TRBJ2-5
CDR3 protein: CASSPGGPGETQYF
CDR3 DNA: TGTGCCAGCAGCCCGGGGGGGCCAGGAGAGACCCAGTACTTC

clone size: few
V gene: TRBV27
D gene: NA
J gene: TRBJ2-3
CDR3 protein: CASTLRPDTQYF
CDR3 DNA: TGTGCCAGCACCCTGCGCCCGGATACGCAGTATTTT

clone size: NA
V gene: TRBV6-2/TRBV6-3
D gene: NA
J gene: TRBJ2-2
CDR3 protein: CASSSPGKINTGELFF
CDR3 DNA: TGTGCCAGCAGTTCACCCGGGAAAATAAACACCGGGGAGCTGTTTTTT

clone size: many
V gene: TRBV7-9
D gene: TRBD2
J gene: TRBJ2-3
CDR3 protein: CASSPARLAGVLGTQYF
CDR3 DNA: TGTGCCAGCAGCCCCGCTAGGCTAGCGGGAGTTTTGGGTACGCAGTATTTT

clone size: medium-sized
V gene: TRBV12-3/TRBV12-4
D gene: TRBD2
J gene: TRBJ2-1
CDR3 protein: CASSFSLAGLGEFF
CDR3 DNA: TGTGCCAGCAGTTTTTCATTAGCGGGGTTGGGGGAGTTCTTC

clone size: few
V gene: TRBV7-2
D gene: TRBD1
J gene: TRBJ2-5
CDR3 protein: CASTPWATGVEETQYF
CDR3 DNA: TGTGCCAGCACCCCATGGGCTACAGGGGTGGAAGAGACCCAGTACTTC

clone size: few
V gene: TRBV7-9
D gene: NA
J gene: TRBJ2-1
CDR3 protein: CASSPLVRGPRNEQFF
CDR3 DNA: TGTGCCAGCAGCCCCCTCGTCCGGGGGCCTAGGAATGAGCAGTTCTTC

clone size: medium-sized
V gene: TRBV5-4
D gene: NA
J gene: TRBJ2-1
CDR3 protein: CASADWGISYNEQFF
CDR3 DNA: TGTGCCAGCGCGGATTGGGGGATCTCCTACAATGAGCAGTTCTTC

clone size: few
V gene: TRBV30
D gene: NA
J gene: TRBJ2-3
CDR3 protein: CAWNGQSTDTQYF
CDR3 DNA: TGTGCCTGGAACGGGCAAAGCACAGATACGCAGTATTTT

clone size: medium-sized
V gene: TRBV19
D gene: NA
J gene: TRBJ1-5
CDR3 protein: CASSMDSPYQPQHF
CDR3 DNA: TGTGCCAGTAGTATGGACAGTCCTTATCAGCCCCAGCATTTT

clone size: many
V gene: TRBV7-3
D gene: TRBD1
J gene: TRBJ2-4
CDR3 protein: CASSMGQGNIQYF
CDR3 DNA: TGTGCCAGCAGCATGGGACAGGGGAACATTCAGTACTTC

clone size: NA
V gene: TRBV20-1
D gene: TRBD1
J gene: TRBJ1-2
CDR3 protein: CSARSGQGNYGYTF
CDR3 DNA: TGCAGTGCTAGATCGGGACAGGGGAACTATGGCTACACCTTC

clone size: many
V gene: TRBV18
D gene: NA
J gene: TRBJ1-3
CDR3 protein: CASSASNGNTIYF
CDR3 DNA: TGTGCCAGCTCAGCGTCAAACGGAAACACCATATATTTT

clone size: medium-sized
V gene: TRBV20-1
D gene: NA
J gene: TRBJ2-5
CDR3 protein: CSARGSQETQYF
CDR3 DNA: TGCAGTGCTAGAGGTTCTCAAGAGACCCAGTACTTC

clone size: once
V gene: TRBV20-1
D gene: NA
J gene: TRBJ2-7
CDR3 protein: CSARTPREHYF
CDR3 DNA: TGCAGTGCCCGAACTCCTAGAGAGCATTACTTC

clone size: many
V gene: TRBV20-1
D gene: TRBD1
J gene: TRBJ2-7
CDR3 protein: CSAPTTGGTYEQYF
CDR3 DNA: TGCAGTGCTCCGACGACAGGGGGAACCTACGAGCAGTACTTC

clone size: many
V gene: TRBV5-1
D gene: NA
J gene: TRBJ1-1
CDR3 protein: CASTFRDSNTEAFF
CDR3 DNA: TGCGCCAGCACCTTCAGGGACTCGAACACTGAAGCTTTCTTT

clone size: NA
V gene: TRBV27
D gene: TRBD1
J gene: TRBJ2-7
CDR3 protein: CASSLPGTGRHEQYF
CDR3 DNA: TGTGCCAGCAGTTTGCCCGGGACAGGGCGCCACGAGCAGTACTTC

clone size: medium-sized
V gene: TRBV4-2
D gene: NA
J gene: TRBJ2-7
CDR3 protein: CASSQEQGLYEQYF
CDR3 DNA: TGTGCCAGCAGCCAGGAACAGGGTCTCTACGAGCAGTACTTC

clone size: NA
V gene: TRBV19
D gene: NA
J gene: TRBJ2-1
CDR3 protein: CASSILSPLSYNEQFF
CDR3 DNA: TGTGCCAGTAGTATTCTATCCCCCCTATCCTACAATGAGCAGTTCTTC

clone size: medium-sized
V gene: TRBV11-2
D gene: TRBD2
J gene: TRBJ2-3
CDR3 protein: CASSLTGTSAFTQYF
CDR3 DNA: TGTGCCAGCAGCTTGACCGGGACTAGCGCCTTTACGCAGTATTTT

clone size: many
V gene: TRBV19
D gene: NA
J gene: TRBJ1-5
CDR3 protein: CASSSPVSGQPQHF
CDR3 DNA: TGTGCCAGTAGTTCACCGGTGTCGGGTCAGCCCCAGCATTTT

clone size: NA
V gene: TRBV20-1
D gene: TRBD1
J gene: TRBJ1-4
CDR3 protein: CSASPGTVINEKLFF
CDR3 DNA: TGCAGTGCTTCTCCCGGGACAGTGATTAATGAAAAACTGTTTTTT

clone size: NA
V gene: TRBV6-6
D gene: NA
J gene: TRBJ1-5
CDR3 protein: CASTGRGNQPQHF
CDR3 DNA: TGTGCCAGCACTGGCAGGGGCAATCAGCCCCAGCATTTT

clone size: many
V gene: TRBV2
D gene: NA
J gene: TRBJ2-2
CDR3 protein: CASSESGELFF
CDR3 DNA: TGTGCCAGCAGTGAATCGGGGGAGCTGTTTTTT

clone size: many
V gene: TRBV20-1
D gene: NA
J gene: TRBJ2-2
CDR3 protein: CSARTGELFF
CDR3 DNA: TGCAGTGCTAGGACCGGGGAGCTGTTTTTT

clone size: many
V gene: TRBV3-1
D gene: NA
J gene: TRBJ2-1
CDR3 protein: CASSQEGVTNEQFF
CDR3 DNA: TGTGCCAGCAGCCAAGAGGGAGTTACCAATGAGCAGTTCTTC

clone size: medium-sized
V gene: TRBV5-1
D gene: NA
J gene: TRBJ2-3
CDR3 protein: CASRENSNTQYF
CDR3 DNA: TGCGCCAGCAGGGAGAATAGTAATACGCAGTATTTT

clone size: many
V gene: TRBV24-1
D gene: NA
J gene: TRBJ2-5
CDR3 protein: CATSDTRQTETQYF
CDR3 DNA: TGTGCCACCAGTGATACTCGACAGACCGAGACCCAGTACTTC

clone size: medium-sized
V gene: TRBV5-4
D gene: NA
J gene: TRBJ1-1
CDR3 protein: CASSFSDRTNTEAFF
CDR3 DNA: TGTGCCAGCAGCTTCTCCGACAGGACGAACACTGAAGCTTTCTTT

clone size: medium-sized
V gene: TRBV5-6
D gene: NA
J gene: TRBJ1-1
CDR3 protein: CASSLDPGFDTEAFF
CDR3 DNA: TGTGCCAGCAGCTTGGACCCCGGGTTTGACACTGAAGCTTTCTTT

clone size: medium-sized
V gene: TRBV15
D gene: NA
J gene: TRBJ2-5
CDR3 protein: CATSRDLGGQETQYF
CDR3 DNA: TGTGCCACCAGCAGAGATCTGGGTGGACAAGAGACCCAGTACTTC

clone size: many
V gene: TRBV19
D gene: TRBD2
J gene: TRBJ2-3
CDR3 protein: CASNRLAGVTDTQYF
CDR3 DNA: TGTGCCAGCAACCGACTAGCGGGCGTCACAGATACGCAGTATTTT

clone size: NA
V gene: TRBV6-1
D gene: NA
J gene: TRBJ1-2
CDR3 protein: CASTQLGRRAPYGYTF
CDR3 DNA: TGTGCCAGCACACAATTAGGAAGACGGGCGCCCTATGGCTACACCTTC

clone size: many
V gene: TRBV12-3/TRBV12-4
D gene: NA
J gene: TRBJ2-2
CDR3 protein: CASKGETTGELFF
CDR3 DNA: TGTGCCAGCAAGGGAGAGACGACCGGGGAGCTGTTTTTT

clone size: medium-sized
V gene: TRBV7-2
D gene: NA
J gene: TRBJ1-1
CDR3 protein: CASSPRQRALTEAFF
CDR3 DNA: TGTGCCAGCAGCCCAAGACAGCGCGCCCTCACTGAAGCTTTCTTT

clone size: medium-sized
V gene: TRBV2
D gene: TRBD1
J gene: TRBJ2-2
CDR3 protein: CASSGTGVTGELFF
CDR3 DNA: TGTGCCAGCAGTGGGACAGGGGTAACCGGGGAGCTGTTTTTT

clone size: many
V gene: TRBV7-2
D gene: NA
J gene: TRBJ2-3
CDR3 protein: CASSEEIGSDTQYF
CDR3 DNA: TGTGCCAGCAGCGAAGAAATCGGGTCAGATACGCAGTATTTT

clone size: medium-sized
V gene: TRBV7-9
D gene: NA
J gene: TRBJ1-4
CDR3 protein: CASSFWGSNEKLFF
CDR3 DNA: TGTGCCAGCAGCTTTTGGGGGTCTAATGAAAAACTGTTTTTT

clone size: few
V gene: TRBV19
D gene: NA
J gene: TRBJ2-7
CDR3 protein: CASSIRASSYEQYF
CDR3 DNA: TGTGCCAGTAGTATCCGGGCCAGCTCCTACGAGCAGTACTTC

clone size: many
V gene: TRBV11-3
D gene: TRBD1
J gene: TRBJ2-4
CDR3 protein: CASSPHRQGEAKNIQYF
CDR3 DNA: TGTGCCAGCAGCCCCCATCGACAGGGGGAAGCCAAAAACATTCAGTACTTC

clone size: medium-sized
V gene: TRBV20-1
D gene: NA
J gene: TRBJ1-1
CDR3 protein: CSAQEDSNMNTEAFF
CDR3 DNA: TGCAGTGCTCAAGAGGACAGCAATATGAACACTGAAGCTTTCTTT

clone size: few
V gene: TRBV20-1
D gene: TRBD2
J gene: TRBJ2-7
CDR3 protein: CSARDSRPAGDYEQYF
CDR3 DNA: TGCAGTGCTAGAGATTCGCGACCAGCGGGAGATTACGAGCAGTACTTC